The clone carrying this TCR beta chain was detected only a few times. TCR beta VDJ and CDR3 profiles were obtained from a genomic DNA template. TCRdb recomputed calls from the reads with MiXCR, one row per CDR3 protein. The sample has roughly 130,000 distinct CDR3 sequences; about half are singletons. The data stem from a study of CD8+CD57+ T cells in acquired aplastic anemia. Germline lookup yields CDR1 SQVTM and CDR2 ANQGSEA. The CDR3 spans 13 residues. Trimming at V came to 1 base and at J to 4 bases, leaving 1 base not matched to a gene. Sequencing input: sorted CD4+, CD8+, or CD8+CD57+ T cells (not recorded which) from PBMCs. This clonotype was sampled from a human donor in good health, serving as a control. The chain joins TRBV29-1 to TRBJ1-2; 9 bases align to TRBD1. This CDR3 reads CSVEGTGAYGYTF. CDR3 coding DNA: TGCAGCGTTGAAGGGACAGGGGCCTATGGCTACACCTTC. The whole variable domain, filled in from reference TRBV29-1 and TRBJ1-2, reads SAVISQKPSRDICQRGTSLTIQCQVDSQVTMMFWYRQQPGQSLTLIATANQGSEATYESGFVIDKFPISRPNLTFSTLTVSNMSPEDSSIYLCSVEGTGAYGYTFGSGTRLTVV.